This TCR beta chain derives from a study of CD8 T cells in ankylosing spondylitis. Findings and caveats of the study: Certain motif variants had earlier been reported in reactive arthritis synovial fluid and blood. In ankylosing spondylitis blood, a motif of 7 to 9 highly homologous TCR beta variants appeared characteristic. Researchers reportedly found disease-linked clones significantly enriched in matched ankylosing spondylitis synovial fluid.

The CDR3 length is 12 residues. Germline CDR1 and CDR2: SEHNR and FQNEAQ (reference sequence). V lost 5 bases to trimming and J lost 8 bases; unmatched junction nucleotides: 3. This clonotype appeared many times. Antigen unknown. Researchers built TCR beta libraries using quantitative 5'-RACE with molecular barcodes. TCRdb used MiXCR to reprocess the 5' RACE reads, holding one entry per CDR3 protein. Counted here are approximately 200,000 distinct CDR3 sequences, around 13% occurring once; the ten biggest clones make up more than 15%. This sequence was found in a male donor with ankylosing spondylitis or in good health (not recorded which). Sequenced sample: blood, either unsorted or a sorted T cell fraction (not recorded which). V usage is TRBV7-9 and J usage is TRBJ2-1; 7 nucleotides align to TRBD2. As DNA, the CDR3 is TGTGCCAGCAGCCATGGGGGGGATGAGCAGTTCTTC. This translates into CASSHGGDEQFF.